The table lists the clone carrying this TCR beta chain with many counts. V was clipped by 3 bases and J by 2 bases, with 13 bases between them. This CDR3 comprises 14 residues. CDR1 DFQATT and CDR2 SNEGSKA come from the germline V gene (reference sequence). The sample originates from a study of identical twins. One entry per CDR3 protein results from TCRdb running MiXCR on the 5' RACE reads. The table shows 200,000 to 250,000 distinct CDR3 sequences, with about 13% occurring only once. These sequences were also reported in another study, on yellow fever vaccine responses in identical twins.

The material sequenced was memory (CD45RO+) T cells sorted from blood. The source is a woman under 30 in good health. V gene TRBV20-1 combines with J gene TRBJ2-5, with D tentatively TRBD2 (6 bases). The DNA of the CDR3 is TGCAGTGCTAGGGAGGGGTCTCAACAAGAGACCCAGTACTTC. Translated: CSAREGSQQETQYF.